The 27 T cell receptor beta chains below come from one sample, sequenced in a study of blood T cell repertoires in COVID-19. TCRdb's table, derived via immunoSEQ multiplex PCR, lists solely in-frame clones and lacks some. The sample records approximately 200,000 clones, more than 75% being singletons. The specimen was peripheral blood. The receptors stem from a man between 40 and 49 years old with active or convalescent COVID-19.

A word on this clone: The same CDR3 arises from other DNA sequences in this sample as well. The J gene is TRBJ2-5, the V gene TRBV12-3 or TRBV12-4; D unclear. The CDR3 is 11 amino acids. Trimming cost V 6 bases and J 2 bases, with 4 bases left between them. The CDR3 loop is CASSLQETQYF. The CDR3 DNA reads TGTGCCAGCAGCCTACAAGAGACCCAGTACTTC.

The chain is built from TRBV7-9 and TRBJ2-3; 8 positions match TRBD1. The ends lost 1 base at V and 4 bases at J; junction bases unmatched: 10. Per germline, CDR1 SEHNR and CDR2 FQNEAQ (reference sequence). The CDR3 contains 17 residues. The CDR3 protein is CASSLDFAQGAADTQYF. The DNA for the CDR3 is TGTGCCAGCAGCTTAGATTTCGCCCAGGGGGCCGCAGATACGCAGTATTTT. The full variable domain, completed using reference TRBV7-9 and TRBJ2-3, is DTGVSQNPRHKITKRGQNVTFRCDPISEHNRLYWYRQTLGQGPEFLTYFQNEAQLEKSRLLSDRFSAERPKGSFSTLEIQRTEQGDSAMYLCASSLDFAQGAADTQYFGPGTRLTVL.

This sequence joins TRBV10-3 and TRBJ2-5, with D possibly being TRBD2 (7 bases). Per the germline V gene, CDR1 is ENHRY and CDR2 is SYGVKD. Trimming cost V 6 bases and J 2 bases, with 13 bases left between them. The CDR3 is 14 residues long. The DNA of the CDR3 is TGTGCCATCAGACAGGGAGGGGGGCAAGAGACCCAGTACTTC. It specifies CAIRQGGGQETQYF.

This chain uses TRBV9 with TRBJ2-3, with 15 positions matching TRBD2. CDR3 length equals 17 residues. The ends lost 3 bases at V and 2 bases at J; junction bases unmatched: 4. Germline assignment: CDR1 SGDLS and CDR2 YYNGEE. The CDR3 DNA reads TGTGCCAGCAGCGCGGGGACTAGCGGGAGGCCCACAGATACGCAGTATTTT. This encodes CASSAGTSGRPTDTQYF.

The V gene is TRBV28, the J gene TRBJ1-5; no definite D call. The germline CDR1 and CDR2 sequences are MDHEN and SYDVKM. The V end was cut by 3 bases, the J end by 6 bases, with 21 bases between. The CDR3 runs 17 residues. The CDR3 sequence is CASSFISEDLRFQPQHF. DNA of the CDR3: TGTGCCAGCAGTTTCATCTCGGAGGACCTGCGGTTTCAGCCCCAGCATTTT.

V gene TRBV11-1 combines with J gene TRBJ2-3, with 11 bases lining up with TRBD2. This CDR3 is 16 amino acids long. From germline, CDR1 is SGHAT and CDR2 FQDESV (reference sequence). With V trimmed by 4 bases and J by 6 bases, 9 bases remained unmatched. CDR3 in DNA: TGTGCCAGCAGCTCCTATAGCGGGGGGGCCTTGGATACGCAGTATTTT. Amino acids: CASSSYSGGALDTQYF.

The chain is built from TRBV3-1 (or the pseudogene TRBV3-2) and TRBJ2-3, with a possible D match to TRBD2 (6 bases). Germline lookup yields CDR1 LGHDT and CDR2 YNNKEL (reference sequence). Between the trimmed V and J ends, which lost 1 base and 0 bases, there was a span of 23 bases. CDR3 length equals 20 residues. The CDR3 DNA reads TGTGCCAGCAGCCAAGTACGAGCCAGGGTCGGGACTCCTAGCACAGATACGCAGTATTTT. Amino acid sequence: CASSQVRARVGTPSTDTQYF.

The chain employs TRBV29-1 and TRBJ1-2, with TRBD1 as a possible D gene (6 bases). The CDR3 totals 14 residues. Looked up from germline, CDR1 is SQVTM and CDR2 is ANQGSEA. V was shortened by 4 bases and J by 4 bases, with 16 bases between the two germline ends. The CDR3 DNA follows: TGCAGCGTTGTCGCAGGGGCCGGCTTCTATGGCTACACCTTC. Translation: CSVVAGAGFYGYTF.

This rearrangement joins TRBV30 to TRBJ2-3; 9 bases agree with TRBD2. Germline V gives CDR1 GTSNPN, CDR2 SVGIG (reference sequence). CDR3 length: 14 amino acids. The V and J ends lost 3 bases and 2 bases, in that order; junction bases with no gene match: 3. CDR3 bases: TGTGCCTGGAGGGGACTAGCCTCCACAGATACGCAGTATTTT. Its translation: CAWRGLASTDTQYF.

This clone was recorded a few times. The chain is built from TRBV5-1 and TRBJ1-2; 10 bases agree with TRBD1. Germline CDR1 and CDR2: SGHRS and YFSETQ. With 0 bases clipped from V and 4 bases from J, the junction kept 6 bases outside the gene matches. The CDR3 consists of 16 residues. The CDR3 DNA reads as TGCGCCAGCAGCTTGGACACGACAGGGGGCTCCTATGGCTACACCTTC. Amino acids: CASSLDTTGGSYGYTF.

This clone has a single count. The sample carries other DNA sequences with the same CDR3. The chain uses TRBV4-1 and TRBJ2-5; D perhaps matches TRBD2 (5 bases). Germline CDR1 is MGHRA and CDR2 is YSYEKL. The CDR3 runs 14 residues. The V end lost 3 bases, the J end lost 2 bases, and 10 bases lay between the germline ends. The CDR3 reads CASSQDRGQETQYF. The CDR3 region has the DNA TGCGCCAGCAGCCAGGACCGGGGACAAGAGACCCAGTACTTC.

This clone was counted ten times or more. The V gene is TRBV13, the J gene TRBJ1-1; D gene unclear. Germline V gene sequence: CDR1 PRHDT, CDR2 FYEKMQ (reference sequence). The CDR3 length is 13 residues. The V gene lost 4 bases and the J gene lost 1 base, with 7 bases spanning the gap. The CDR3 DNA is TGTGCCAGCAGCTCGGACTCGAACACTGAAGCTTTCTTT. This gives the protein CASSSDSNTEAFF.

The chain carries TRBV19 and TRBJ2-7; 9 bases are a match to TRBD1. J was trimmed by 5 bases and V by 5 bases; bases with no gene match: 13. Germline V gene lookup returns CDR1 LNHDA and CDR2 SQIVND (reference sequence). This CDR3 has 16 residues. CDR3 loop: CASSLTGQGPLHEQYF. The CDR3, as DNA: TGTGCCAGTAGTCTGACCGGACAGGGGCCCCTCCACGAGCAGTACTTC.

This clone was counted once. The V call is TRBV5-1, the J call TRBJ1-6; the D is unclear. The CDR3 sequence is 15 residues long. Germline CDR1 is SGHRS and CDR2 is YFSETQ. V was shortened by 3 bases and J by 3 bases, with 10 bases between the two germline ends. The CDR3 region has the DNA TGCGCCAGCAGCTCACGGAGGAACTATAATTCACCCCTCCACTTT. It is translated as CASSSRRNYNSPLHF.

This chain links TRBV30 with TRBJ1-4; D ambiguous. Per germline, CDR1 GTSNPN and CDR2 SVGIG (reference sequence). CDR3 length: 15 residues. V lost 3 bases and J lost 5, with 16 bases in between. CDR3 sequence: CAWRGRAWTNEKLFF. The CDR3 DNA reads as TGTGCCTGGAGAGGGAGGGCTTGGACGAATGAAAAACTGTTTTTT.

In its sample, this clone was seen once. The chain employs TRBV5-6 and TRBJ2-6; weak D call: TRBD1 (6 bases). The germline V gene encodes CDR1 SGHDT and CDR2 YYEEEE. This CDR3 has 17 amino acids. Trimming pared 1 base from V and 0 bases from J, leaving 11 bases between. The CDR3 nucleotides read TGTGCCAGCAGCTTGTTTCAGGGGACCTCTGGGGCCAACGTCCTGACTTTC. Its protein product is CASSLFQGTSGANVLTF.

The V gene is TRBV9, the J gene TRBJ2-1, with 7 bases that match TRBD2. The CDR3 is 15 residues long. CDR1 is SGDLS and CDR2 is YYNGEE in the germline V gene. Trimming took 0 bases from V and 3 from J; bases not matched to a gene: 3. CDR3 in amino acids: CASSVASGDYNEQFF. CDR3 nucleotides: TGTGCCAGCAGCGTAGCTAGCGGAGACTACAATGAGCAGTTCTTC.

The chain has TRBV4-1 and TRBJ1-2, with 8 bases fitting TRBD1. The trim removed 1 base at V and 8 bases at J, leaving 9 bases unmatched. This CDR3 spans 15 amino acids. CDR1 is MGHRA, CDR2 YSYEKL, per germline. The CDR3 DNA is TGCGCCAGCAGCCAAGCGGGGAGGGGGACAGGCGGCTACACCTTC. Translating it yields CASSQAGRGTGGYTF.

The chain recombines TRBV28 with TRBJ1-1; D gene unclear. Germline V gene lookup returns CDR1 MDHEN and CDR2 SYDVKM. CDR3 length: 14 amino acids. V gave up 7 bases and J gave up 4 bases, with 16 bases separating them. The CDR3 DNA is TGTGCCAGCACCTCGGCGGTGAGAGGCACTGAAGCTTTCTTT. Its protein is CASTSAVRGTEAFF.

V is TRBV9 and J is TRBJ2-7; 9 bases fit TRBD1. Germline values: CDR1 SGDLS, CDR2 YYNGEE. The V gene end was trimmed by 3 bases and the J gene end by 2 bases; junction bases not matched to a gene: 3. This CDR3 is 14 amino acids long. The CDR3 DNA is TGTGCCAGCAGCGGGACAGGGGTCCCCTACGAGCAGTACTTC. Its protein product is CASSGTGVPYEQYF.

The chain has TRBV11-3 and TRBJ2-4; D gene unclear. CDR1 SGHNT and CDR2 YENEEA come from the germline V gene. The germline V and J ends were trimmed by 0 bases and 2 bases, with 11 bases remaining between them. This CDR3 contains 16 residues. The CDR3 sequence: CASSLEAPGPKNIQYF. CDR3 nucleotides: TGTGCCAGCAGCTTAGAGGCCCCTGGGCCCAAAAACATTCAGTACTTC.

For the CDR3, the DNA is TGTGCCAGCAGCTTGAAGCTAGCGGGATCCAATGAGCAGTTCTTC. The encoded protein is CASSLKLAGSNEQFF. V usage is TRBV7-8 and J usage is TRBJ2-1; 9 bases map to TRBD2. This CDR3 contains 15 residues. CDR1 is SGHVS and CDR2 is FQNEAQ in the germline V gene. The V and J ends lost 3 bases and 6 bases, in that order; junction bases with no gene match: 6. The full variable domain, rest sourced from reference TRBV7-8 and TRBJ2-1, is GAGVSQSPRYKVAKRGQDVALRCDPISGHVSLFWYQQALGQGPEFLTYFQNEAQLDKSGLPSDRFFAERPEGSVSTLKIQRTQQEDSAVYLCASSLKLAGSNEQFFGPGTRLTVL.

J is TRBJ1-2 and V is TRBV10-3; D is possibly TRBD1 (5 bases). CDR1 ENHRY and CDR2 SYGVKD come from the germline V gene. The CDR3 has 14 residues. V was cut by 3 bases and J by 8 bases, with 16 bases left in between. For the CDR3, the DNA is TGTGCCATCAGTGACCCGGGGGGGGATCTCGGCTACACCTTC. This sequence encodes CAISDPGGDLGYTF.

The chain has TRBV10-1 and TRBJ2-3; the match to TRBD1 covers 7 bases. Germline V lookup: CDR1 WNHNN, CDR2 SYGVQD (reference sequence). The length of the CDR3 is 13 residues. The junction had 2 bases not matched to a gene; V was cut back by 6 bases and J by 2 bases. The CDR3: CASRGTATDTQYF. The CDR3 DNA reads as TGCGCCAGCAGGGGGACAGCCACAGATACGCAGTATTTT.

This clone has more than one count but fewer than ten. This chain connects TRBV11-2 to TRBJ2-2; D unresolved. The CDR3 is 13 residues long. Germline-derived CDR1 and CDR2 are SGHAT and FQNNGV. V was trimmed by 3 bases and J by 0 bases, leaving 2 bases between them. For the CDR3, the DNA is TGTGCCAGCAGCTTTACGAACACCGGGGAGCTGTTTTTT. Translating gives CASSFTNTGELFF.

The genes are TRBV7-2 and TRBJ2-7, with D hard to call. There are 13 residues in the CDR3. Trimming stripped 1 base from V and 5 bases from J, with 9 bases between. Per germline, CDR1 SGHTA and CDR2 FQGNSA. As DNA, the CDR3 is TGTGCCAGCAGCTTAGTGGTGGCTGACGAGCAGTACTTC. The encoded protein is CASSLVVADEQYF.

The chain joins TRBV27 to TRBJ1-3, with 9 positions matching TRBD1. The CDR3 is 16 amino acids. V lost 0 bases to trimming and J lost 2 bases; unmatched junction nucleotides: 2. CDR1 MNHEY and CDR2 SMNVEV come from the germline V gene (reference sequence). CDR3 sequence (DNA): TGTGCCAGCAGTTTATCAGGGACAGGGCCTGGAAACACCATATATTTT. Its protein product is CASSLSGTGPGNTIYF.